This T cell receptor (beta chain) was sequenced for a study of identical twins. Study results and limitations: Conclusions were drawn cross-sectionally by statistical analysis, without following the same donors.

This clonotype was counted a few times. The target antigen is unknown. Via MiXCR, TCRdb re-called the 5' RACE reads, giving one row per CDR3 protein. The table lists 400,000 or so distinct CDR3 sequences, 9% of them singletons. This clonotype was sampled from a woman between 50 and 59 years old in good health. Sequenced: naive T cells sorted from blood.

CDR3 in amino acids: CASSPRGRPYNEQFF. The CDR3 DNA follows: TGTGCCAGCAGTCCCCGAGGACGGCCCTACAATGAGCAGTTCTTC. This sequence joins TRBV6-2 or TRBV6-3 and TRBJ2-1; D is ambiguous. The CDR3 is made up of 15 amino acids. In germline, CDR1 is MNHEY, CDR2 SVGEGT. Trimming pared 5 bases from V and 2 bases from J, leaving 13 bases between.